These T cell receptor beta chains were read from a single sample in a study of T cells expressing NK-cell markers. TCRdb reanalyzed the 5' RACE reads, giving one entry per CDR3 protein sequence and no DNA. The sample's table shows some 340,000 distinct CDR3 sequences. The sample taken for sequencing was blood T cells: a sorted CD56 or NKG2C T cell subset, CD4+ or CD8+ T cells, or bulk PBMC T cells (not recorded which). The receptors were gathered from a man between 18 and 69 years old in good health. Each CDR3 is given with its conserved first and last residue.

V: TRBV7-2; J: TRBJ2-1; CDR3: CASSTASQGHNEQFF
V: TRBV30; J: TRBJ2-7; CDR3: CAWSTGREQYF
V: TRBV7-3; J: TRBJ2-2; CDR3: CASSFDRGGGELFF
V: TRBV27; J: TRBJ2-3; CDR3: CASSLWDTGGPSTQYF
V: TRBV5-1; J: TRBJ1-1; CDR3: CASSVRTGLMNTEAFF
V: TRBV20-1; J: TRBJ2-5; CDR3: CSAIAYTGAKETQYF
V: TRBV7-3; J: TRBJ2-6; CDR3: CASSGPGSGANVLTF
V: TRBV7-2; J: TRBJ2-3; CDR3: CASSRDRTSTDTQYF
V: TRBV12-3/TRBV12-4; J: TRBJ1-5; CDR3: CASSPRGGPSSSQPQHF
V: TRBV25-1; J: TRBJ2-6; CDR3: CASSQVDSGANVLTF
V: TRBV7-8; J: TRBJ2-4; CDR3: CASSLKAGTIQYF
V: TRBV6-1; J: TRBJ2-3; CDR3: CASSETTRNPTDTQYF
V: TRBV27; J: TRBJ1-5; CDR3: CASKLQGAPTWPQHF
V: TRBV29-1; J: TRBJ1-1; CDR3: CSGAGISTEAFF
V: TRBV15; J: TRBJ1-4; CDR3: CATSVAVLQKLFF
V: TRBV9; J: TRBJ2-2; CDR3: CASSATPGATGELFF
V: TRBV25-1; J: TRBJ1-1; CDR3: CASSVPAATEAFF
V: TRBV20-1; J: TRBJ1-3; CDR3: CSATADVSGNTIYF
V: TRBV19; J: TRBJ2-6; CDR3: CASSIEGTGANVLTF
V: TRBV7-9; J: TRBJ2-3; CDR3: CASSSPFGGGPQDTQYF
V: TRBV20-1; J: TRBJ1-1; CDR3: CSARTEGYVNTEAFF
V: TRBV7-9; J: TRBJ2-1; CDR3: CASSLGQGAHEQFF
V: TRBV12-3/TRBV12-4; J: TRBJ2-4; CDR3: CASSSKNIQYF
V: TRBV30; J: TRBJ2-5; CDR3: CAWSRTSGPQETQYF
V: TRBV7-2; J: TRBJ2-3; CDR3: CASSLFVQNTDTQYF
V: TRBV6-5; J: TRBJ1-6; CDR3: CASSYPDRDSPLHF
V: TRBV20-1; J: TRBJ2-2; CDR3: CSARGTGGGTGELFF
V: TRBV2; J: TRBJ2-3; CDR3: CATSQGQGTQYF
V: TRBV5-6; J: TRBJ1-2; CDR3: CASRKNKGGYTF